The clone carrying this T cell receptor beta chain appeared a single time. This record comes from a study of T-cell memory formation after mild COVID-19. Using its own MiXCR run on the 5' RACE reads, TCRdb lists one record per CDR3 protein. Here the sample spans about 470,000 distinct CDR3 sequences, over 15% being singletons. Per the germline V gene, CDR1 is SGHRS and CDR2 is YFSETQ. The CDR3 loop spans 15 amino acids. Trimming took off 8 bases at V and 0 bases at J, with 15 bases between the two ends. The source is an adult woman who had mild COVID-19 (a few samples of this study predate the infection). Cell type and time point are not known. Sequencing was performed on PBMCs or a T cell subset sorted from them (not recorded which). The chain combines TRBV5-1 with TRBJ1-3; a possible D gene is TRBD1 (5 bases). CDR3 bases: TGCGCCAGACGATCATCGGGGACCTCTGGAAACACCATATATTTT. This sequence encodes CARRSSGTSGNTIYF.